This passage covers 15 T cell receptor beta chains from one sample sequenced in a study of blood T cell repertoires in COVID-19. Sequencing used immunoSEQ multiplex PCR; TCRdb keeps in-frame clones, though not all of them. The sample lists about 330,000 clones, over 80% occurring once. The sequenced sample was PBMCs or T cells enriched from blood (not recorded which). Receptor source: a young man who had recovered from COVID-19.

The rearrangement joins TRBV5-1 to TRBJ2-7, with 10 positions matching TRBD1. From germline, CDR1 is SGHRS and CDR2 YFSETQ. This CDR3 has 16 amino acids. V lost 5 bases, J lost 0 bases, and 8 bases stayed unmatched. Written as DNA, the CDR3 is TGCGCCAGCAGGGACAGGGGGTTTCCGAGCTCCTACGAGCAGTACTTC. This sequence encodes CASRDRGFPSSYEQYF.

This clone was counted between two and nine times. The chain is built from TRBV10-2 and TRBJ1-2, with TRBD1 matching 9 bases. Germline values: CDR1 WSHSY, CDR2 SAAADI. Germline trimming cut 6 bases from V and 0 bases from J; bases unmatched to any gene: 11. The CDR3 covers 17 residues. CDR3 in DNA: TGCGCCAGCAGCGACGCAAGAACAGGGGGCCCTAACTATGGCTACACCTTC. Its protein product is CASSDARTGGPNYGYTF.

V usage is TRBV5-8 and J usage is TRBJ2-3; 9 bases fit TRBD1. The CDR3 totals 14 residues. Trimming cost V 3 bases and J 6 bases; bases outside gene matches: 5. CDR1 SGHTS and CDR2 YDEGEE come from the germline V gene. CDR3: CASSSGQGADTQYF. The CDR3 region has the DNA TGTGCCAGCAGCTCGGGACAGGGAGCGGATACGCAGTATTTT.

This clone appeared a few times. The rearrangement uses TRBV24-1 and TRBJ1-5; no reliable D call. The CDR3 has 14 amino acids. The germline CDR1 and CDR2 sequences are KGHDR and SFDVKD. The V end was cut by 8 bases, the J end by 0 bases, with 10 bases between. The CDR3 DNA reads TGTGCCACCATGGCCCCGTATAGCAATCAGCCCCAGCATTTT. Translating it yields CATMAPYSNQPQHF.

The V call is TRBV10-3, the J call TRBJ2-7; weak D call: TRBD2 (7 bases). Trimming pared 6 bases from V and 6 bases from J, leaving 18 bases between. This CDR3 has 14 residues. In germline, CDR1 is ENHRY, CDR2 SYGVKD. Written as DNA, the CDR3 is TGTGCCATCAGCGATCTTGGACAGCGGGGCGAGCAGTACTTC. Translation gives CAISDLGQRGEQYF.

This clone occurred once. V gene TRBV2 combines with J gene TRBJ1-2, with D possibly matching TRBD1 (6 bases). The CDR3 contains 13 residues. Germline V gene lookup returns CDR1 SNHLY and CDR2 FYNNEI. The V end was cut by 3 bases, the J end by 9 bases, with 14 bases between. The CDR3 region is CASSDPGQWSYTF. The CDR3 nucleotides are TGTGCCAGCAGTGACCCTGGACAGTGGAGCTACACCTTC.

This clone has just a few counts. The genes are TRBV15 and TRBJ2-5; D is uncertain. CDR1 and CDR2 from the germline V gene are LNHNV and YYDKDF (reference sequence). V gave up 2 bases and J gave up 5 bases, with 15 bases separating them. This CDR3 is built from 15 residues. The CDR3, as DNA: TGTGCCACCAGCAGACGCCAAGCCACCCTCGAGACCCAGTACTTC. Residues: CATSRRQATLETQYF.

J is TRBJ1-5 and V is TRBV28; D is unclear. There are 13 residues in the CDR3. V dropped 10 bases and J dropped 2 bases, with 12 bases sitting between them. Germline V gene data show CDR1 as MDHEN and CDR2 as SYDVKM. CDR3 DNA sequence: TGTGCCACCACAGTTTCTGGCAATCAGCCCCAGCATTTT. Protein product: CATTVSGNQPQHF. Filled out from reference TRBV28 and TRBJ1-5, the complete variable domain reads DVKVTQSSRYLVKRTGEKVFLECVQDMDHENMFWYRQDPGLGLRLIYFSYDVKMKEKGDIPEGYSVSREKKERFSLILESASTNQTSMYLCATTVSGNQPQHFGDGTRLSIL.

The V call is TRBV2, the J call TRBJ1-5; no firm D call. This CDR3 has 14 amino acids. Germline CDR1 and CDR2: SNHLY and FYNNEI. The V gene lost 2 bases and the J gene lost 2 bases, with 7 bases spanning the gap. The CDR3 DNA sequence: TGTGCCAGCAGTGAACGGGGTGGCAATCAGCCCCAGCATTTT. This sequence encodes CASSERGGNQPQHF.

V is TRBV4-2 and J is TRBJ2-6; perhaps TRBD1 as D (6 bases). The CDR3 spans 16 residues. Germline assignment: CDR1 LGHNA and CDR2 YNFKEQ. The V and J ends lost 5 bases and 0 bases respectively, with 11 bases between them. The DNA of the CDR3 is TGTGCCAGCAGCTTGGACAGAAGCTCTGGGGCCAACGTCCTGACTTTC. Translating it yields CASSLDRSSGANVLTF.

In the case of this clone: Other nucleotide sequences in the sample specify the same CDR3. The chain employs TRBV5-1 and TRBJ2-6, with D possibly TRBD1 on 5 matching bases. The CDR3 covers 15 residues. Trimming left V 3 bases short and J 0 bases short, with 7 bases between. The germline V gene has CDR1 SGHRS and CDR2 YFSETQ. CDR3 DNA: TGCGCCAGCAGCTCAGGGAACTCTGGGGCCAACGTCCTGACTTTC. Translating gives CASSSGNSGANVLTF.

This clone was seen once. The rearrangement links TRBV5-1 to TRBJ1-1; weak D call: TRBD1 (5 bases). CDR3 length: 17 amino acids. V was clipped by 0 bases and J by 0 bases, with 15 bases between them. From germline, CDR1 is SGHRS and CDR2 YFSETQ. The CDR3 is CASSLDGQGFVNTEAFF. DNA of the CDR3: TGCGCCAGCAGCTTGGACGGGCAGGGCTTCGTGAACACTGAAGCTTTCTTT.

In regard to this clone: Distinct nucleotide sequences in the sample also encode this CDR3. The genes are TRBV28 and TRBJ1-2; possibly TRBD1 for D (6 bases). Trimming stripped 4 bases from V and 2 bases from J, with 8 bases between. This CDR3 has 13 residues. The germline V gene has CDR1 MDHEN and CDR2 SYDVKM. This chain's CDR3 is CASSSGQNYGYTF. The CDR3 nucleotides are TGTGCCAGCAGTTCGGGACAAAACTATGGCTACACCTTC.

The J gene is TRBJ2-2, the V gene TRBV5-1; 7 nucleotides line up with TRBD2. Germline lookup yields CDR1 SGHRS and CDR2 YFSETQ. With V trimmed by 2 bases and J by 2 bases, 3 bases remained unmatched. This CDR3 is built from 15 residues. The CDR3 reads CASSLGDYNTGELFF. Written as DNA, the CDR3 is TGCGCCAGCAGCTTAGGGGACTACAACACCGGGGAGCTGTTTTTT.

The table lists this clone with a count of one. This chain connects TRBV10-2 to TRBJ1-1, with D possibly TRBD1 on 6 matching bases. The CDR3 sequence is 14 residues long. V was trimmed by 6 bases and J by 5 bases, leaving 16 bases between them. Looked up from germline, CDR1 is WSHSY and CDR2 is SAAADI. DNA for the CDR3: TGCGCCAGCAGGGGGGCAGGGGATGGTACTGAAGCTTTCTTT. It specifies CASRGAGDGTEAFF.